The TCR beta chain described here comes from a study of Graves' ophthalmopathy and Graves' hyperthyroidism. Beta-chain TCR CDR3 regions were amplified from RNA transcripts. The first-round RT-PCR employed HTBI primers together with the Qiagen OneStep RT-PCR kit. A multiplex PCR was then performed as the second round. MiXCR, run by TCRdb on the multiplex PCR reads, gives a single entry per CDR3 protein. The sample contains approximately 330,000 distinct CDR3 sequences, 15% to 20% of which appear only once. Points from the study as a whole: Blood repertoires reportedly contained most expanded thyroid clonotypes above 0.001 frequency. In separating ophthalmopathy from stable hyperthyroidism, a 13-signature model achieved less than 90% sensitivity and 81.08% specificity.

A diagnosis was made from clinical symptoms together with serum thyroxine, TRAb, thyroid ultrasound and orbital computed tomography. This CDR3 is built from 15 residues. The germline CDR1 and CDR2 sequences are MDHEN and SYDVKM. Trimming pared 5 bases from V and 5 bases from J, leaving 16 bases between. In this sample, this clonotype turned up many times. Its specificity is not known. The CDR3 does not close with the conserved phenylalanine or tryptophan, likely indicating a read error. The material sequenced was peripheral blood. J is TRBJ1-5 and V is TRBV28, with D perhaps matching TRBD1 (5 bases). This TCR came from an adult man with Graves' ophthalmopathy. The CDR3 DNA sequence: TGTGCCAGCAGTGTAACAGGAACCCTATATCAGCCCCAGCATTCT. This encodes CASSVTGTLYQPQHS.